A selection of T cell receptor beta chains follows, all from one sample in a study of shared clonotypes between healthy human individuals. Repertoires were generated with immunoSEQ multiplex PCR, while TCRdb's copy carries only in-frame clones and drops some. The data contain roughly 2.6 million clones, roughly 92% of them singletons. The sample was naive CD4+ T cells sorted from blood. The source of these receptors is a man younger than 35 in good health. Both conserved end residues are part of each CDR3. Fields, in order: clone size, J gene, V gene, D gene, CDR3 protein, CDR3 DNA. A D gene is named only where the DNA matches it firmly. Clone size is stated in some rows and not others, as once, few, many or a class when expanded.

NA,TRBJ2-2,TRBV5-4,NA,CASSLYPPRGTGELFF,TGTGCCAGCAGCTTGTATCCCCCTCGAGGCACCGGGGAGCTGTTTTTT
NA,TRBJ2-7,TRBV30,NA,CAWSALSRYEQYF,TGTGCCTGGAGCGCACTGTCCCGCTACGAGCAGTACTTC
NA,TRBJ2-3,TRBV29-1,TRBD2,CSVAAGSTDTQYF,TGCAGCGTTGCAGCGGGGTCCACAGATACGCAGTATTTT
NA,TRBJ1-2,TRBV28,NA,CASSFNTGRTYGYTF,TGTGCCAGCAGTTTTAATACAGGGAGAACTTATGGCTACACCTTC
NA,TRBJ2-1,TRBV6-5,NA,CASSDTVGHPFF,TGTGCCAGCAGCGATACCGTGGGACATCCGTTCTTC
NA,TRBJ2-3,TRBV9,NA,CASSVGGRGTDTQYF,TGTGCCAGCAGCGTAGGGGGAAGGGGCACAGATACGCAGTATTTT
NA,TRBJ2-7,TRBV7-3,NA,CASIVVARAYEQYF,TGTGCCAGCATAGTCGTGGCCAGGGCCTACGAGCAGTACTTC
NA,TRBJ2-4,TRBV6-1,NA,CASSVWKSKLRVLAKNIQYF,TGTGCCAGCAGTGTCTGGAAGTCAAAGTTGCGAGTATTAGCCAAAAACATTCAGTACTTC
once,TRBJ2-3,TRBV5-1,NA,CASSSSGGLADTQYF,TGCGCCAGCAGCTCCTCGGGGGGCCTGGCAGATACGCAGTATTTT
NA,TRBJ2-7,TRBV6-1,TRBD1,CASSGTGTAYYEQYF,TGTGCCAGCAGTGGAACCGGGACAGCTTACTACGAGCAGTACTTC
NA,TRBJ1-6,TRBV4-1,NA,CASSQEGGGVNSPLHF,TGCGCCAGCAGCCAAGAGGGAGGCGGAGTCAATTCACCCCTCCACTTT
NA,TRBJ1-5,TRBV6-1,NA,CASSDRASNQPQHF,TGTGCCAGCAGTGACCGGGCAAGCAATCAGCCCCAGCATTTT
NA,TRBJ2-3,TRBV18,TRBD2,CASSPPSGGTDTQYF,TGTGCCAGCTCACCACCTAGCGGGGGCACAGATACGCAGTATTTT
NA,TRBJ2-4,TRBV6-5,NA,CASSLTGAAKNIQYF,TGTGCCAGCAGCCTAACGGGGGCTGCCAAAAACATTCAGTACTTC
NA,TRBJ1-2,TRBV6-5,NA,CASSYRIGRNYGYTF,TGTGCCAGCAGCTACCGCATAGGCAGGAACTATGGCTACACCTTC
NA,TRBJ1-1,TRBV25-1,NA,CASSEGRWGEAFF,TGTGCCAGCAGTGAAGGCAGGTGGGGGGAAGCTTTCTTT
NA,TRBJ1-3,TRBV4-1,NA,CASSRGRARSRNTIYF,TGCGCCAGCAGTCGTGGACGGGCCAGATCGAGAAACACCATATATTTT
NA,TRBJ2-3,TRBV4-3,NA,CASSRAPPSGQLFTDTQYF,TGCGCCAGCAGCCGAGCTCCCCCATCGGGACAACTTTTCACAGATACGCAGTATTTT
NA,TRBJ2-3,TRBV2,NA,CASSGQGRTDTQYF,TGTGCCAGCAGTGGGCAGGGGAGGACAGATACGCAGTATTTT
NA,TRBJ1-5,TRBV18,TRBD1,CASSLNRDSPYSNQPQHF,TGTGCCAGCTCCCTCAACCGGGACAGCCCTTATAGCAATCAGCCCCAGCATTTT
once,TRBJ1-4,TRBV29-1,NA,CSGREHEKLFF,TGCAGCGGACGGGAGCATGAAAAACTGTTTTTT
NA,TRBJ1-1,TRBV6-5,NA,CASRKGLGNTEAFF,TGTGCCAGCAGAAAGGGGCTCGGGAACACTGAAGCTTTCTTT
NA,TRBJ2-4,TRBV5-1,NA,CASSPLLQGNIQYF,TGCGCCAGCAGCCCACTTCTTCAGGGGAACATTCAGTACTTC
NA,TRBJ2-7,TRBV28,NA,CASSLALSYEQYF,TGTGCCAGCAGTTTAGCACTTTCCTACGAGCAGTACTTC
NA,TRBJ2-7,TRBV9,NA,CASSVRDTAYEQYF,TGTGCCAGCAGCGTCCGGGACACCGCGTACGAGCAGTACTTC
NA,TRBJ2-3,TRBV5-1,TRBD2,CASSLVLAGAIDTQYF,TGCGCCAGCAGCTTGGTACTAGCGGGAGCAATAGATACGCAGTATTTT
NA,TRBJ1-2,TRBV2,TRBD1,CASSGQGAKGGYTF,TGTGCCAGCTCCGGACAGGGGGCGAAAGGCGGCTACACCTTC
NA,TRBJ2-6,TRBV7-9,TRBD2,CASSNISSGRSGANVLTF,TGTGCCAGCAGCAACATCTCTAGCGGGAGGTCAGGGGCCAACGTCCTGACTTTC
NA,TRBJ1-4,TRBV10-1,TRBD1,CASSESGPGGSEKLFF,TGCGCCAGCAGTGAGTCTGGGCCAGGGGGCAGTGAAAAACTGTTTTTT
NA,TRBJ2-5,TRBV19,TRBD1,CASSETGGIETQYF,TGTGCCAGTAGTGAGACAGGGGGCATAGAGACCCAGTACTTC
NA,TRBJ2-3,TRBV30,TRBD2,CAPWSASGGDSTDTQYF,TGTGCCCCCTGGAGTGCTAGCGGGGGGGATAGCACAGATACGCAGTATTTT
NA,TRBJ2-3,TRBV5-6,NA,CASSLGGRWGTDTQYF,TGTGCCAGCAGCTTGGGAGGGCGTTGGGGCACAGATACGCAGTATTTT